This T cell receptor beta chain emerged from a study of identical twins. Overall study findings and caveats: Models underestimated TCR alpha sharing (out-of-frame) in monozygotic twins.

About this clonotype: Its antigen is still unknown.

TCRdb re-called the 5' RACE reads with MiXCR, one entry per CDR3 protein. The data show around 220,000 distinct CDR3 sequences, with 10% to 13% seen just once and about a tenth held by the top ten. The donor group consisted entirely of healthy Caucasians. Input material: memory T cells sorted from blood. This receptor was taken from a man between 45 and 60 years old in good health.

The CDR3 bases are TGTGCCAGCAGTTCCCCAGGGACAGGGAGGGGAAACACCATATATTTT. As protein: CASSSPGTGRGNTIYF. V is TRBV28 and J is TRBJ1-3; 9 bases match TRBD1. The length of the CDR3 is 16 residues. Unmatched junction bases numbered 8, after V lost 4 bases and J lost 4 bases. The V gene's germline CDR1 is MDHEN and CDR2 SYDVKM. Together with reference TRBV28 and TRBJ1-3, the CDR3 gives the full variable domain: DVKVTQSSRYLVKRTGEKVFLECVQDMDHENMFWYRQDPGLGLRLIYFSYDVKMKEKGDIPEGYSVSREKKERFSLILESASTNQTSMYLCASSSPGTGRGNTIYFGEGSWLTVV.